Following are 22 T cell receptor beta chains from one sample sequenced in a study of T cell responses to AZD1222 COVID-19 vaccine. Repertoires were generated with immunoSEQ multiplex PCR, while TCRdb's copy carries only in-frame clones and drops some. Among 80,000 to 100,000 clones listed, roughly 91% were seen once. Here the sequenced sample was peripheral blood, taken 28 days after the second AZD1222 dose. All receptors derive from an adult who received the AZD1222 COVID-19 vaccine.

The rearrangement joins TRBV5-8 to TRBJ1-3; D gene ambiguous. The CDR3 extends over 12 amino acids. Germline values: CDR1 SGHTS, CDR2 YDEGEE. The V gene lost 4 bases and the J gene lost 5 bases, with 7 bases spanning the gap. CDR3 coding DNA: TGTGCCAGCAGCCGAGATAGAAACACCATATATTTT. As protein: CASSRDRNTIYF.

The chain links TRBV18 to TRBJ1-3; a weak D match, TRBD1 (5 bases). The germline V gene encodes CDR1 KGHSH and CDR2 LQKENI. Trimming removed 3 bases at V and 4 bases at J, with 13 bases between. The length of the CDR3 is 15 residues. CDR3 DNA: TGTGCCAGCTCACCCTCATCAGGGAAGGGAAACACCATATATTTT. Amino acids: CASSPSSGKGNTIYF.

The chain combines TRBV5-1 with TRBJ2-5; 7 bases line up with TRBD2. CDR1 SGHRS and CDR2 YFSETQ come from the germline V gene. The V segment lost 5 bases and the J segment 2 bases; nucleotides outside the gene matches: 3. The CDR3 is 13 amino acids. DNA of the CDR3: TGCGCCAGCAGAGTGGGACTACAAGAGACCCAGTACTTC. Translating gives CASRVGLQETQYF.

V is TRBV6-5 and J is TRBJ1-4; 9 bases line up with TRBD1. Germline values: CDR1 MNHEY, CDR2 SVGAGI. The CDR3 runs 14 residues. J lost 8 bases, V lost 5 bases, and 6 bases had no gene match. The CDR3 spells CASSRTGEGEKLFF. CDR3 nucleotides: TGTGCCAGCAGTCGGACAGGGGAGGGGGAAAAACTGTTTTTT.

The V and J genes are TRBV20-1 and TRBJ1-2; D unresolved. V lost 1 base, J lost 7 bases, and 7 bases lay in between. There are 11 residues in the CDR3. Germline CDR1 is DFQATT and CDR2 is SNEGSKA (reference sequence). CDR3 DNA sequence: TGCAGTGCTAGAGGGAGTTTTGGCTACACCTTC. It yields the protein CSARGSFGYTF.

This clone was found a few times. The genes are TRBV10-3 and TRBJ1-4; unclear D gene. The germline V gene encodes CDR1 ENHRY and CDR2 SYGVKD. The CDR3 sequence is 16 residues long. V was shortened by 0 bases and J by 6 bases, with 14 bases between the two germline ends. CDR3 in DNA: TGTGCCATCAGTGAGTCCTCGACCGGAGGCTATGAAAAACTGTTTTTT. Protein: CAISESSTGGYEKLFF.

The chain uses TRBV9 and TRBJ2-1, with D unclear. This CDR3 region has 11 residues. From germline, CDR1 is SGDLS and CDR2 YYNGEE. V was shortened by 0 bases and J by 9 bases, with 4 bases between the two germline ends. The CDR3: CASSVGIEQFF. For the CDR3, the DNA is TGTGCCAGCAGCGTAGGAATTGAGCAGTTCTTC.

The chain joins TRBV4-2 to TRBJ1-4, with TRBD1 matching over 7 bases. Unmatched junction bases numbered 2, after V lost 4 bases and J lost 0 bases. CDR3 length: 15 amino acids. Germline V CDR1 and CDR2: LGHNA, YNFKEQ. In DNA form, the CDR3 reads TGTGCCAGCAGCCCCGACAGGGCAACTAATGAAAAACTGTTTTTT. It is translated as CASSPDRATNEKLFF.

The V call is TRBV5-4, the J call TRBJ2-7; perhaps TRBD1 as D (7 bases). The CDR3 is 15 residues long. V gave up 4 bases and J gave up 6 bases, with 20 bases separating them. Germline CDR1 is SGHNT and CDR2 is YYREEE (reference sequence). DNA for the CDR3: TGTGCCAGCAGCCTGCAGGGGGGCTTAACTTCCGAGCAGTACTTC. Its protein product is CASSLQGGLTSEQYF.

The chain is built from TRBV7-9 and TRBJ1-2, with a possible D match to TRBD1 (5 bases). Germline V gives CDR1 SEHNR, CDR2 FQNEAQ (reference sequence). There are 13 residues in the CDR3. Trimming pared 6 bases from V and 1 base from J, leaving 9 bases between. The CDR3 here is CASRNGGNYGYTF. DNA for the CDR3: TGTGCCAGCAGGAACGGGGGTAACTATGGCTACACCTTC.

The chain uses TRBV7-3 and TRBJ2-2; D gene ambiguous. Germline values: CDR1 SGHTA, CDR2 FQGTGA. This CDR3 has 14 amino acids. V lost 0 bases and J lost 1, with 3 bases in between. This CDR3 is CASSLTENTGELFF. The DNA of the CDR3 is TGTGCCAGCAGCTTAACAGAGAACACCGGGGAGCTGTTTTTT.

The V gene is TRBV9, the J gene TRBJ2-1, with unresolved D. This CDR3 spans 14 amino acids. V lost 0 bases, J lost 2 bases, and 6 bases lay in between. Per the germline V gene, CDR1 is SGDLS and CDR2 is YYNGEE. Here the CDR3 reads CASSVAPAYNEQFF. As DNA, the CDR3 is TGTGCCAGCAGCGTAGCGCCTGCCTACAATGAGCAGTTCTTC. Filled out from reference TRBV9 and TRBJ2-1, the complete variable domain reads DSGVTQTPKHLITATGQRVTLRCSPRSGDLSVYWYQQSLDQGLQFLIQYYNGEERAKGNILERFSAQQFPDLHSELNLSSLELGDSALYFCASSVAPAYNEQFFGPGTRLTVL.

This sequence joins TRBV12-2 and TRBJ2-5. TRBV12-2 is designated a pseudogene. The CDR3 loop spans 14 amino acids. The CDR3 nucleotides are TGTGCAAGTCGCTTAAGGGCGCTGGGGGAGACCCAGTACTTC. It is translated as CASRLRALGETQYF.

V is TRBV5-1 and J is TRBJ2-7; TRBD1 aligns across 8 bases. The germline CDR1 and CDR2 sequences are SGHRS and YFSETQ. This CDR3 region has 15 residues. V was clipped by 4 bases and J by 0 bases; unmatched bases: 6. CDR3 nucleotide sequence: TGCGCCAGCAGCAGGGACAGGCTTAGCTCCTACGAGCAGTACTTC. Amino acid sequence: CASSRDRLSSYEQYF.

The chain has TRBV5-1 and TRBJ2-7; 9 bases are shared with TRBD1. Germline V gene data show CDR1 as SGHRS and CDR2 as YFSETQ. CDR3 length: 16 amino acids. V was clipped by 4 bases and J by 1 base; unmatched bases: 9. In DNA form, the CDR3 reads TGCGCCAGCAGCCCTAAAGGGACAGGGCAATCCTACGAGCAGTACTTC. Residues: CASSPKGTGQSYEQYF.

The CDR3 region is CASSSTGLQPQHF. The DNA of the CDR3 is TGTGCCAGCAGTTCGACAGGGCTTCAGCCCCAGCATTTT. The V call is TRBV27, the J call TRBJ1-5; 7 nucleotides line up with TRBD1. CDR1 MNHEY and CDR2 SMNVEV come from the germline V gene (reference sequence). The CDR3 length is 13 residues. Trimming at V came to 4 bases and at J to 6 bases, leaving 3 bases not matched to a gene.

The rearrangement links TRBV6-5 to TRBJ2-7; D is possibly TRBD1 (5 bases). The CDR3 loop spans 13 amino acids. Germline-derived CDR1 and CDR2 are MNHEY and SVGAGI. Trimming took off 7 bases at V and 3 bases at J, with 13 bases between the two ends. The CDR3 coding sequence is TGTGCCAGCAACCTACGGACATTCTACGAGCAGTACTTC. The encoded protein is CASNLRTFYEQYF.

This chain uses TRBV7-8 with TRBJ2-1, with 8 positions matching TRBD2. V trimming: 5 bases; J trimming: 8 bases; junction bases outside the gene matches: 17. Germline CDR1 SGHVS, CDR2 FQNEAQ. The CDR3 consists of 17 residues. The CDR3, as DNA: TGTGCCAGCAGCCCAGACAGCGGGGGCACATTAAGACATGAGCAGTTCTTC. It translates to CASSPDSGGTLRHEQFF.

This clone appeared a few times. The chain recombines TRBV7-9 with TRBJ1-5; D is uncertain. V lost 3 bases and J 6 bases, leaving 6 bases between the germline ends. CDR3 size: 12 residues. Per the germline V gene, CDR1 is SEHNR and CDR2 is FQNEAQ (reference sequence). The CDR3 nucleotides are TGTGCCAGCAGCTTGCGAGGTCAGCCCCAGCATTTT. Translated, it gives CASSLRGQPQHF.

CDR3 sequence (DNA): TGTGCCAGCAGCTTGTCCCCAGGGCACTATGGCTACACCTTC. This sequence encodes CASSLSPGHYGYTF. The chain uses TRBV5-5 and TRBJ1-2; maybe TRBD1 (5 bases). The germline CDR1 and CDR2 sequences are SGHKS and YYEKEE (reference sequence). Trimming left V 1 base short and J 3 bases short, with 10 bases between. This CDR3 contains 14 residues.

J is TRBJ2-7 and V is TRBV11-2; 7 bases fit TRBD1. V was clipped by 1 base and J by 0 bases; unmatched bases: 15. CDR1 SGHAT and CDR2 FQNNGV come from the germline V gene. CDR3 length: 19 amino acids. The CDR3 coding sequence is TGTGCCAGCAGCTTAGGTCCGGGACAGATAATCCTTCCCTCCTACGAGCAGTACTTC. It specifies CASSLGPGQIILPSYEQYF.

The chain is built from TRBV5-1 and TRBJ2-1; D is unclear. V gave up 0 bases and J gave up 5 bases, with 15 bases separating them. This CDR3 comprises 16 residues. Germline V CDR1 and CDR2: SGHRS, YFSETQ. The CDR3 protein is CASSLAPSELDNEQFF. The CDR3 nucleotides are TGCGCCAGCAGCTTGGCGCCGTCTGAGTTGGACAATGAGCAGTTCTTC. The whole variable domain, remainder taken from reference TRBV5-1 and TRBJ2-1, is KAGVTQTPRYLIKTRGQQVTLSCSPISGHRSVSWYQQTPGQGLQFLFEYFSETQRNKGNFPGRFSGRQFSNSRSEMNVSTLELGDSALYLCASSLAPSELDNEQFFGPGTRLTVL.